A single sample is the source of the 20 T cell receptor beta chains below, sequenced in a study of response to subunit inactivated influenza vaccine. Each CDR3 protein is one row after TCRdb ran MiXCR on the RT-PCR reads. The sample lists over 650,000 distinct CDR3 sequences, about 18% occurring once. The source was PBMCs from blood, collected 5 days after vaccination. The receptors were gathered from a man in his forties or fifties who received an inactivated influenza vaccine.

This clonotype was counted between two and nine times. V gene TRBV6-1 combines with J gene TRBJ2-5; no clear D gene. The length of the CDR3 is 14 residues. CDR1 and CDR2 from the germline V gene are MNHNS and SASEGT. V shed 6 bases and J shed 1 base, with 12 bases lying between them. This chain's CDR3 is CASSRPSIQETQYF. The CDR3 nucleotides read TGTGCCAGCAGCCGACCTAGTATCCAAGAGACCCAGTACTTC.

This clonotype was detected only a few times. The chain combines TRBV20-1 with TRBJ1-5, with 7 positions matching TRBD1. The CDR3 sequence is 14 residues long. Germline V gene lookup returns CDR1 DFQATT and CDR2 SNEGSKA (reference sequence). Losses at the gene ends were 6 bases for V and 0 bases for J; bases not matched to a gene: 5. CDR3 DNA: TGCAGTGCGGCTGACAGGGTTAGCAATCAGCCCCAGCATTTT. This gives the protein CSAADRVSNQPQHF.

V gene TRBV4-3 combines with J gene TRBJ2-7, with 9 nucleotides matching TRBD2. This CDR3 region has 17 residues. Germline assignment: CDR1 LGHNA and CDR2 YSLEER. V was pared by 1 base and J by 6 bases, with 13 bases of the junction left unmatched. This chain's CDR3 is CASSQAAGGIVRVEQYF. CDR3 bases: TGCGCCAGCAGCCAAGCTGCGGGGGGGATAGTACGTGTCGAGCAGTACTTC.

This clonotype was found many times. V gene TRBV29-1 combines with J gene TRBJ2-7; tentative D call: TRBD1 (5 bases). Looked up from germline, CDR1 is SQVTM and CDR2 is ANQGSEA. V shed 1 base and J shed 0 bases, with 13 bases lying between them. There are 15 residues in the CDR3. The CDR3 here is CSVEAQYRNSYEQYF. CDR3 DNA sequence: TGCAGCGTTGAAGCCCAGTACAGGAACTCCTACGAGCAGTACTTC.

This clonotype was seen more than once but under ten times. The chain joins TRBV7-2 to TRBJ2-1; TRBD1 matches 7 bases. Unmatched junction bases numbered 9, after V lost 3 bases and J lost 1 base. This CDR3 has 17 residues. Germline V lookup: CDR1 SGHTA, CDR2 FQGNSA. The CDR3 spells CASSFRGQIGSYNEQFF. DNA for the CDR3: TGTGCCAGCAGCTTCCGGGGACAGATCGGGTCCTACAATGAGCAGTTCTTC. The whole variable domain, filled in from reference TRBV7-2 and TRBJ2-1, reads GAGVSQSPSNKVTEKGKDVELRCDPISGHTALYWYRQSLGQGLEFLIYFQGNSAPDKSGLPSDRFSAERTGGSVSTLTIQRTQQEDSAVYLCASSFRGQIGSYNEQFFGPGTRLTVL.

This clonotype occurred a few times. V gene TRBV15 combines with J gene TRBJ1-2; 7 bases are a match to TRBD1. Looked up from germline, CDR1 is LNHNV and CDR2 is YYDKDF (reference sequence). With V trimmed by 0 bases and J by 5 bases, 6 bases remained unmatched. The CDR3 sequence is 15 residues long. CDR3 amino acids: CATSRDVPGGYGYTF. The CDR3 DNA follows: TGTGCCACCAGCAGAGATGTGCCAGGGGGGTATGGCTACACCTTC. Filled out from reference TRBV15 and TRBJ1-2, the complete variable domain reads DAMVIQNPRYQVTQFGKPVTLSCSQTLNHNVMYWYQQKSSQAPKLLFHYYDKDFNNEADTPDNFQSRRPNTSFCFLDIRSPGLGDTAMYLCATSRDVPGGYGYTFGSGTRLTVV.

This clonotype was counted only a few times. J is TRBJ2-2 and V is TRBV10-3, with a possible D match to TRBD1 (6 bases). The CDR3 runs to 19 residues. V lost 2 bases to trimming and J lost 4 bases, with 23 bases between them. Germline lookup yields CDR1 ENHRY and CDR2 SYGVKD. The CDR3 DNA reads TGTGCCATCAGTGAGCCACAGGGTCGATGGGGGCTGAGCACCGGGGAGCTGTTTTTT. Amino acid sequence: CAISEPQGRWGLSTGELFF.

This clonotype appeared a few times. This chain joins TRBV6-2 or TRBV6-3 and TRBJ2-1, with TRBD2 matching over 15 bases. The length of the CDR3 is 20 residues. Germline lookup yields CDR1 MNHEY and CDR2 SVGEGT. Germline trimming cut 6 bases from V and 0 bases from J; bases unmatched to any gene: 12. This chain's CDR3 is CASRLGTSGRQRGSYNEQFF. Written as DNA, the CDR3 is TGTGCCAGCAGACTTGGGACTAGCGGGAGGCAACGGGGCTCCTACAATGAGCAGTTCTTC.

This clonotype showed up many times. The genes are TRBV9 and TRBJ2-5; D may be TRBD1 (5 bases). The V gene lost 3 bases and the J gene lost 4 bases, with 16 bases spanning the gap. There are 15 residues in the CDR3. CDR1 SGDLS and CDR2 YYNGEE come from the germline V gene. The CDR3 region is CASSAYQGAGETQYF. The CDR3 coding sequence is TGTGCCAGCAGCGCGTACCAGGGTGCAGGAGAGACCCAGTACTTC.

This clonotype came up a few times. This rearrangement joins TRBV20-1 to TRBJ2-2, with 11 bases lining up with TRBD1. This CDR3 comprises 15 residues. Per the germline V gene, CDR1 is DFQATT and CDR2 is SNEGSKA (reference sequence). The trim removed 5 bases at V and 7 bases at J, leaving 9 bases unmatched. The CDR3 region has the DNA TGCAGTGCTCTTTACGGACAGGGGGCAGGCGGGGAGCTGTTTTTT. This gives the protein CSALYGQGAGGELFF.

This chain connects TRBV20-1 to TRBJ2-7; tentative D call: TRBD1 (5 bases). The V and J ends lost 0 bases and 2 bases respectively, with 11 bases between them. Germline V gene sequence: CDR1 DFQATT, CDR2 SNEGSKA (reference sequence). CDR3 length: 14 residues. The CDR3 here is CSARDWQGTYEQYF. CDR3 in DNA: TGCAGTGCTAGAGATTGGCAGGGTACCTACGAGCAGTACTTC.

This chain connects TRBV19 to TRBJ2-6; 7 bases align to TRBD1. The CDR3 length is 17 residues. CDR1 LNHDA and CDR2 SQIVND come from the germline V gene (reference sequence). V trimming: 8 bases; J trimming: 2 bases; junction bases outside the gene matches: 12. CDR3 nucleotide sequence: TGTGCCAGTCGACAGGGTAAGGCGTCTCCTGGGGCCAACGTCCTGACTTTC. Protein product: CASRQGKASPGANVLTF.

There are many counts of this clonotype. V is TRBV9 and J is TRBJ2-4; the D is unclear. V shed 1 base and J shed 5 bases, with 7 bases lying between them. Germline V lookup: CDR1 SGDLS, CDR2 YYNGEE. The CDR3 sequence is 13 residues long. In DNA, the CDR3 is TGTGCCAGCAGCGTAAGCCTCGAAAACATTCAGTACTTC. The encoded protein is CASSVSLENIQYF.

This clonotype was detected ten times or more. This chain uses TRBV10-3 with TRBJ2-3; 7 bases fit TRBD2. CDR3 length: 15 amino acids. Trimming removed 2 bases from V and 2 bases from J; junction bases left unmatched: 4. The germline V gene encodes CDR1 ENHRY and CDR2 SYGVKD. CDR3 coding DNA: TGTGCCATCAGTGAGAGGCTAGCGGACACAGATACGCAGTATTTT. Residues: CAISERLADTDTQYF.

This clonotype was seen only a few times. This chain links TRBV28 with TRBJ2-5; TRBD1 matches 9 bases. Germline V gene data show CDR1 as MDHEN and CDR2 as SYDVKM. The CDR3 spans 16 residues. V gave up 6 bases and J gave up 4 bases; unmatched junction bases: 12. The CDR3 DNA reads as TGTGCCAGCAGCCGAGGGACAGGGAGGGGAGGAGAGACCCAGTACTTC. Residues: CASSRGTGRGGETQYF. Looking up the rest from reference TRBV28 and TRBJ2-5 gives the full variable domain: DVKVTQSSRYLVKRTGEKVFLECVQDMDHENMFWYRQDPGLGLRLIYFSYDVKMKEKGDIPEGYSVSREKKERFSLILESASTNQTSMYLCASSRGTGRGGETQYFGPGTRLLVL.

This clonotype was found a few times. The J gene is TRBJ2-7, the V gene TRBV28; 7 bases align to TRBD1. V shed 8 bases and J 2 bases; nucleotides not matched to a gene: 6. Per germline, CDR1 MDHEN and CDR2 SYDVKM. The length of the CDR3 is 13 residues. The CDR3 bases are TGTGCCAGCCTTCGACAGGGCCCCTACGAGCAGTACTTC. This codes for CASLRQGPYEQYF.

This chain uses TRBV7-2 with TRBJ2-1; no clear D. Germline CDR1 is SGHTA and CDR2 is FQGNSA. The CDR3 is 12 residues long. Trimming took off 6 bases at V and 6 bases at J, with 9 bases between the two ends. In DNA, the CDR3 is TGTGCCAGCAGAATCACCCCCAATGAGCAGTTCTTC. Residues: CASRITPNEQFF.

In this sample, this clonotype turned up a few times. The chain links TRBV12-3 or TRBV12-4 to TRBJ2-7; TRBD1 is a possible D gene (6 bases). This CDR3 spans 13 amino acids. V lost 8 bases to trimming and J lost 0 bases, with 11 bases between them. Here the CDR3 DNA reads TGTGCCAGCCGGGACACGGACTCCTACGAGCAGTACTTC. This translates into CASRDTDSYEQYF.

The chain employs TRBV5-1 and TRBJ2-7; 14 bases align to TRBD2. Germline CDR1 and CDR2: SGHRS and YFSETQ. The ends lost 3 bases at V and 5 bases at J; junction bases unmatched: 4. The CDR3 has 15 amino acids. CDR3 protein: CASSWGTSGRDEQYF. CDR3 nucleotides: TGCGCCAGCAGCTGGGGGACTAGCGGGAGAGACGAGCAGTACTTC.

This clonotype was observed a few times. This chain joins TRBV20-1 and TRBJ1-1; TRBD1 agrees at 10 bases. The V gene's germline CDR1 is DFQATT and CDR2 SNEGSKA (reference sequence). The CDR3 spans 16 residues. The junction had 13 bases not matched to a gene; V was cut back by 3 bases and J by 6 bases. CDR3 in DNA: TGCAGTGCTAGTTCCCTAGGGGACAGGGGTAGAGCTGAAGCTTTCTTT. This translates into CSASSLGDRGRAEAFF.